This TCR beta chain stems from a study of long-term antiretroviral therapy in people with HIV. Study results and limitations: Blood sampling spanned 2004 to 2017, possibly under older ART regimens.

V shed 6 bases and J 0 bases; nucleotides not matched to a gene: 3. Germline assignment: CDR1 MGHDK and CDR2 SYGVNS. CDR3 size: 14 residues. Survey-level immunoSEQ v3.0 assays were run. For each individual sample, sequencing targeted roughly 40,000-50,000 T-cell genomes. Only in-frame clones appear in the TCRdb table, and some are missing; sequencing was by immunoSEQ multiplex PCR. The sample has about 28,000 clones, over 85% seen once. In the case of this clone: Its antigen is not identified.

The sequence came from a man aged 35 to 55 with HIV. This sample comprised unsorted PBMCs, obtained 6.2 years after starting antiretroviral therapy. The rearrangement uses TRBV25-1 and TRBJ1-2, with 8 bases identical to TRBD1. This CDR3 reads CASRDRGANYGYTF. CDR3 nucleotide sequence: TGTGCCAGCAGAGACAGGGGAGCTAACTATGGCTACACCTTC.